This entry lists 18 T cell receptor beta chains sequenced from one sample in a study of blood T cell repertoires in COVID-19. Clones were sequenced by immunoSEQ multiplex PCR, and TCRdb holds only the in-frame ones, with some missing. The sample has around 140,000 clones; about 91% are singletons. Sample: peripheral blood. Receptors originate from a man between 50 and 59 years old with acute or convalescent COVID-19.

The V gene is TRBV7-9, the J gene TRBJ2-1; D remains unclear. With 8 bases removed from V and 3 bases from J, the gap between germline ends came to 14 bases. The V gene's germline CDR1 is SEHNR and CDR2 FQNEAQ (reference sequence). The CDR3 contains 14 residues. CDR3 in DNA: TGTGCCAGCGGCAGCGCGTACCTCTACAATGAGCAGTTCTTC. It is translated as CASGSAYLYNEQFF.

V gene TRBV30 combines with J gene TRBJ1-4; D is unresolved. The V and J ends lost 3 bases and 3 bases respectively, with 8 bases between them. The CDR3 runs 13 residues. Germline CDR1 is GTSNPN and CDR2 is SVGIG (reference sequence). The CDR3: CAWRRSANEKLFF. CDR3 nucleotide sequence: TGTGCCTGGAGACGTAGCGCTAATGAAAAACTGTTTTTT. The full variable domain, rest sourced from reference TRBV30 and TRBJ1-4, is SQTIHQWPATLVQPVGSPLSLECTVEGTSNPNLYWYRQAAGRGLQLLFYSVGIGQISSEVPQNLSASRPQDRQFILSSKKLLLSDSGFYLCAWRRSANEKLFFGSGTQLSVL.

V is TRBV10-1 and J is TRBJ2-2, with D possibly matching TRBD2 (5 bases). Between the trimmed V and J ends, which lost 3 bases and 6 bases, there was a span of 8 bases. This CDR3 has 13 amino acids. CDR1 WNHNN and CDR2 SYGVQD come from the germline V gene (reference sequence). In DNA, the CDR3 is TGCGCCAGCAGTGAACCGCGGGCCGGGGAGCTGTTTTTT. Encoded protein: CASSEPRAGELFF.

The V gene is TRBV6-5, the J gene TRBJ1-3; D not resolved. Germline values: CDR1 MNHEY, CDR2 SVGAGI. V lost 6 bases and J 0 bases, leaving 12 bases between the germline ends. The CDR3 has 15 amino acids. DNA for the CDR3: TGTGCCAGCAGGGCGCCGGGGTCCTCTGGAAACACCATATATTTT. Encoded protein: CASRAPGSSGNTIYF.

V is TRBV27 and J is TRBJ1-6, with D possibly TRBD1 on 5 matching bases. Germline values: CDR1 MNHEY, CDR2 SMNVEV (reference sequence). The CDR3 totals 15 residues. The ends were cut back, 0 bases at V and 9 bases at J, with 12 bases in the middle. The CDR3 DNA reads as TGTGCCAGCAGTTTATCGACCAGGGCAGGTTCACCCCTCCACTTT. Residues: CASSLSTRAGSPLHF.

The chain employs TRBV5-4 and TRBJ1-2; TRBD1 might be the D (5 bases). The CDR3 extends over 13 amino acids. From germline, CDR1 is SGHNT and CDR2 YYREEE (reference sequence). The V end lost 3 bases, the J end lost 3 bases, and 9 bases lay between the germline ends. The CDR3 DNA sequence: TGTGCCAGCAGCTCTGACAGTTACTATGGCTACACCTTC. This codes for CASSSDSYYGYTF.

The CDR3 DNA reads as TGTGCCAGCAGCTTGTTGGGCAGCGAGCAGTACTTC. Residues: CASSLLGSEQYF. This chain joins TRBV5-4 and TRBJ2-7; D call uncertain. There are 12 residues in the CDR3. Trimming took off 1 base at V and 6 bases at J, with 8 bases between the two ends. The V gene's germline CDR1 is SGHNT and CDR2 YYREEE (reference sequence). The complete variable domain, with remaining parts taken from reference TRBV5-4 and TRBJ2-7, reads ETGVTQSPTHLIKTRGQQVTLRCSSQSGHNTVSWYQQALGQGPQFIFQYYREEENGRGNFPPRFSGLQFPNYSSELNVNALELDDSALYLCASSLLGSEQYFGPGTRLTVT.

This clone has just one count. The rearrangement joins TRBV28 to TRBJ1-2; 10 nucleotides match TRBD1. Per germline, CDR1 MDHEN and CDR2 SYDVKM. The CDR3 length is 16 residues. The trim removed 8 bases at V and 7 bases at J, leaving 16 bases unmatched. This CDR3 is CASEIPEGQGPSGYTF. The CDR3 DNA reads as TGTGCCAGCGAAATACCCGAGGGACAGGGGCCTTCTGGCTACACCTTC.

This clone is a singleton in its sample. The genes are TRBV12-3 or TRBV12-4 and TRBJ1-2; D may be TRBD1 (6 bases). The CDR3 has 13 amino acids. With 0 bases removed from V and 9 bases from J, the gap between germline ends came to 11 bases. CDR3 DNA sequence: TGTGCCAGCAGTTTAGCAGGGGGACGAAGCTACACCTTC. Its translation is CASSLAGGRSYTF.

V gene TRBV7-9 combines with J gene TRBJ2-7; D remains ambiguous. V dropped 3 bases and J dropped 7 bases, with 7 bases sitting between them. The V gene's germline CDR1 is SEHNR and CDR2 FQNEAQ (reference sequence). CDR3 length: 11 amino acids. The CDR3 protein is CASSLAREQYF. The CDR3 nucleotides are TGTGCCAGCAGCTTGGCGAGGGAGCAGTACTTC.

The V and J genes are TRBV5-6 and TRBJ1-2; the match to TRBD1 covers 7 bases. Germline CDR1 reads SGHDT; CDR2 reads YYEEEE. With V trimmed by 6 bases and J by 2 bases, 10 bases remained unmatched. The CDR3 loop spans 15 amino acids. In DNA form, the CDR3 reads TGTGCCAGCACCAGGATGACAGGGATGAACTATGGCTACACCTTC. This codes for CASTRMTGMNYGYTF.

The chain joins TRBV29-1 to TRBJ2-7; TRBD1 aligns across 11 bases. The trim removed 7 bases at V and 3 bases at J, leaving 5 bases unmatched. The V gene's germline CDR1 is SQVTM and CDR2 ANQGSEA. This CDR3 spans 13 amino acids. CDR3 region: CSARTGGNYEQYF. CDR3 in DNA: TGCAGCGCCCGGACAGGGGGCAACTACGAGCAGTACTTC.

This clone was seen more than once but under ten times. Different DNA sequences within this sample yield the same CDR3. The V call is TRBV24-1, the J call TRBJ1-5; possible D gene TRBD1, 6 bases. The CDR3 contains 16 residues. Germline V gene data show CDR1 as KGHDR and CDR2 as SFDVKD. V gave up 4 bases and J gave up 0 bases, with 12 bases separating them. This CDR3 reads CATSDAGTSSNQPQHF. The CDR3 nucleotides read TGTGCCACCAGTGACGCCGGGACAAGTAGCAATCAGCCCCAGCATTTT.

This CDR3 reads CASSAQGGANEKLFF. CDR3 nucleotide sequence: TGTGCCAGCAGCGCACAGGGGGGAGCTAATGAAAAACTGTTTTTT. V gene TRBV7-9 combines with J gene TRBJ1-4, with 8 bases that match TRBD1. The J segment lost 3 bases and the V segment lost 5 bases, leaving 5 bases of the junction unmatched. The CDR3 is made up of 15 amino acids. Germline loops: CDR1 SEHNR, CDR2 FQNEAQ (reference sequence).

The V call is TRBV28, the J call TRBJ1-5; 8 positions match TRBD1. The CDR3 is made up of 16 amino acids. After removal of 4 bases from V and 1 base from J, the junction contained 6 bases not matched to a gene. Germline CDR1 MDHEN, CDR2 SYDVKM. CDR3 region: CASSSQGAPSNQPQHF. The DNA of the CDR3 is TGTGCCAGCAGTTCTCAGGGGGCTCCGAGCAATCAGCCCCAGCATTTT.

The V and J genes are TRBV27 and TRBJ1-5, with D possibly TRBD1 on 5 matching bases. The ends were cut back, 5 bases at V and 3 bases at J, with 8 bases in the middle. The CDR3 is 13 amino acids. Germline V gives CDR1 MNHEY, CDR2 SMNVEV (reference sequence). CDR3 residues: CASSMGPNQPQHF. CDR3 in DNA: TGTGCCAGCAGTATGGGGCCCAATCAGCCCCAGCATTTT.

The chain recombines TRBV7-2 with TRBJ1-6, with D tentatively TRBD1 (5 bases). V dropped 5 bases and J dropped 10 bases, with 18 bases sitting between them. This CDR3 is built from 15 residues. Germline V gene lookup returns CDR1 SGHTA and CDR2 FQGNSA. CDR3 in DNA: TGTGCCAGCAGCCGTCCGGGGGGGGTTGGGTCACCCCTCCACTTT. It specifies CASSRPGGVGSPLHF.

This chain connects TRBV5-6 to TRBJ1-1; 9 positions agree with TRBD1. Germline V CDR1 and CDR2: SGHDT, YYEEEE. Trimming cost V 3 bases and J 1 base; bases outside gene matches: 7. This CDR3 is 16 amino acids long. The CDR3 coding sequence is TGTGCCAGCAGCTCTAGGCCGGGACAGGGGAACACTGAAGCTTTCTTT. This translates into CASSSRPGQGNTEAFF.